The 24 T cell receptor beta chains in this list originate from one sample, sequenced in a study of cytomegalovirus exposure and HLA in healthy donors. Primers: 60 Vbeta forward and 13 Jbeta reverse. Only in-frame clones appear in the TCRdb table, and some are missing; sequencing was by immunoSEQ multiplex PCR. The sample contains approximately 180,000 clones, about four fifths of which appear only once. The source material was PBMCs. The receptor source for this set is a woman in her forties or fifties in good health and CMV-seronegative.

This chain joins TRBV5-6 and TRBJ2-1; the D gene is possibly TRBD1 (5 bases). The V gene lost 2 bases and the J gene lost 2 bases, with 11 bases spanning the gap. CDR3 length equals 15 residues. Germline CDR1 reads SGHDT; CDR2 reads YYEEEE. CDR3 amino acids: CASSFRGVAYNEQFF. CDR3 coding DNA: TGTGCCAGCAGCTTTAGGGGCGTTGCCTACAATGAGCAGTTCTTC.

The genes are TRBV5-1 and TRBJ2-5, with 9 bases fitting TRBD2. The DNA end is more similar to TRBJ2-7, so the J call may be wrong. Per germline, CDR1 SGHRS and CDR2 YFSETQ. CDR3 length equals 15 residues. CDR3 loop: CASSSGGLASYEQYF. CDR3 nucleotide sequence: TGCGCCAGCAGCTCTGGGGGACTAGCCTCCTACGAGCAGTACTTC.

The chain recombines TRBV27 with TRBJ1-4; perhaps TRBD1 as D (5 bases). V was clipped by 3 bases and J by 7 bases, with 12 bases between them. There are 14 residues in the CDR3. The germline CDR1 and CDR2 sequences are MNHEY and SMNVEV (reference sequence). CDR3 bases: TGTGCCAGCAGTTTTCGACTGGGGGGTGAAAAACTGTTTTTT. The encoded protein is CASSFRLGGEKLFF. The whole variable domain, filled in from reference TRBV27 and TRBJ1-4, reads EAQVTQNPRYLITVTGKKLTVTCSQNMNHEYMSWYRQDPGLGLRQIYYSMNVEVTDKGDVPEGYKVSRKEKRNFPLILESPSPNQTSLYFCASSFRLGGEKLFFGSGTQLSVL.

The V call is TRBV5-4, the J call TRBJ2-7; TRBD1 is a possible D gene (7 bases). This CDR3 has 14 amino acids. Germline V gene lookup returns CDR1 SGHNT and CDR2 YYREEE (reference sequence). V was pared by 4 bases and J by 4 bases, with 15 bases between. The CDR3 DNA follows: TGTGCCAGCAGCCCGGGGGCAGGGGGATACGAGCAGTACTTC. It codes for CASSPGAGGYEQYF.

V and J are TRBV19 and TRBJ2-7; 7 nucleotides align to TRBD1. The CDR3 consists of 15 residues. CDR1 and CDR2 (germline): LNHDA, SQIVND (reference sequence). The ends lost 6 bases at V and 1 base at J; junction bases unmatched: 9. CDR3 residues: CASRGNRGPSYEQYF. The CDR3 bases are TGTGCCAGTAGGGGAAACAGGGGACCGTCCTACGAGCAGTACTTC. Together with reference TRBV19 and TRBJ2-7, the CDR3 gives the full variable domain: DGGITQSPKYLFRKEGQNVTLSCEQNLNHDAMYWYRQDPGQGLRLIYYSQIVNDFQKGDIAEGYSVSREKKESFPLTVTSAQKNPTAFYLCASRGNRGPSYEQYFGPGTRLTVT.

Concerning this clone itself: This same CDR3 is encoded by further DNA sequences in the sample. The chain uses TRBV18 and TRBJ1-1; weak D call: TRBD1 (6 bases). Trimming cost V 4 bases and J 0 bases, with 18 bases left between them. The CDR3 consists of 17 residues. The germline V gene has CDR1 KGHSH and CDR2 LQKENI. The DNA for the CDR3 is TGTGCCAGCTCACTTTTTCGAGGGGACATCATGAACACTGAAGCTTTCTTT. It yields the protein CASSLFRGDIMNTEAFF.

The CDR3 here is CASSVEGQVNSPLHF. The DNA of the CDR3 is TGTGCCAGCAGCGTAGAGGGACAGGTAAATTCACCCCTCCACTTT. This chain connects TRBV9 to TRBJ1-6, with 8 bases fitting TRBD1. The V gene end was trimmed by 0 bases and the J gene end by 7 bases; junction bases not matched to a gene: 3. In germline, CDR1 is SGDLS, CDR2 YYNGEE. The CDR3 covers 15 residues. The full variable domain, its missing parts supplied by reference TRBV9 and TRBJ1-6, is DSGVTQTPKHLITATGQRVTLRCSPRSGDLSVYWYQQSLDQGLQFLIQYYNGEERAKGNILERFSAQQFPDLHSELNLSSLELGDSALYFCASSVEGQVNSPLHFGNGTRLTVT.

The chain uses TRBV4-2 and TRBJ1-2; 7 nucleotides match TRBD1. CDR1 is LGHNA, CDR2 YNFKEQ, per germline. CDR3 length equals 14 residues. Losses at the gene ends were 4 bases for V and 4 bases for J; bases not matched to a gene: 6. The CDR3 loop is CASSLNRDSYGYTF. The CDR3 DNA follows: TGTGCCAGCAGCCTGAACCGGGACAGCTATGGCTACACCTTC.

The J gene is TRBJ1-2, the V gene TRBV5-4; D may be TRBD1 (6 bases). The CDR3 length is 14 residues. Germline CDR1 SGHNT, CDR2 YYREEE (reference sequence). Trimming pared 0 bases from V and 3 bases from J, leaving 9 bases between. The CDR3: CASSLGGHDYGYTF. DNA of the CDR3: TGTGCCAGCAGCTTGGGGGGGCATGACTATGGCTACACCTTC.

J is TRBJ1-1 and V is TRBV28, with TRBD1 identical over 8 bases. Germline V CDR1 and CDR2: MDHEN, SYDVKM. The junction had 4 bases not matched to a gene; V was cut back by 6 bases and J by 1 base. The CDR3 loop spans 14 amino acids. CDR3 region: CASSRTGRNTEAFF. The DNA of the CDR3 is TGTGCCAGCAGCAGGACAGGGAGGAACACTGAAGCTTTCTTT.

The V and J genes are TRBV4-3 and TRBJ1-2; TRBD1 aligns across 7 bases. V gave up 0 bases and J gave up 4 bases; unmatched junction bases: 5. Germline CDR1 LGHNA, CDR2 YSLEER. The CDR3 consists of 15 residues. The CDR3 nucleotides are TGCGCCAGCAGCCAAGATCATGGGGACAGCTATGGCTACACCTTC. This sequence encodes CASSQDHGDSYGYTF.

This sequence joins TRBV9 and TRBJ2-3, with a tentative D call TRBD1 (6 bases). CDR1 and CDR2 (germline): SGDLS, YYNGEE. There are 15 residues in the CDR3. The V gene lost 3 bases and the J gene lost 5 bases, with 16 bases spanning the gap. CDR3 sequence: CASSAGQTDRDTQYF. CDR3 bases: TGTGCCAGCAGCGCCGGACAGACCGATAGAGATACGCAGTATTTT.

The rearrangement uses TRBV5-6 and TRBJ2-1, with 12 positions matching TRBD2. Germline V gene data show CDR1 as SGHDT and CDR2 as YYEEEE. V lost 3 bases to trimming and J lost 7 bases; unmatched junction nucleotides: 8. CDR3 length: 16 amino acids. CDR3 residues: CASSSRTSGIPNEQFF. In nucleotides, the CDR3 is TGTGCCAGCAGCTCGAGGACTAGCGGGATTCCAAATGAGCAGTTCTTC.

The rearrangement uses TRBV11-2 and TRBJ2-1; 13 positions match TRBD2. This CDR3 region has 15 residues. With 5 bases clipped from V and 9 bases from J, the junction kept 7 bases outside the gene matches. Germline values: CDR1 SGHAT, CDR2 FQNNGV. The CDR3 is CASSPTSGGVGEQFF. CDR3 DNA sequence: TGTGCCAGCAGCCCTACTAGCGGGGGGGTCGGTGAGCAGTTCTTC.

This clone has just a few counts. This sequence joins TRBV2 and TRBJ1-2, with D perhaps matching TRBD1 (5 bases). Trimming shortened V by 6 bases and J by 8 bases, and 22 bases separated the two germline ends. The CDR3 contains 15 residues. Germline CDR1 is SNHLY and CDR2 is FYNNEI. The CDR3 nucleotides read TGTGCCAGCAGCCGAGAAGGGTTAGGGGCTAAGGGCTACACCTTC. This encodes CASSREGLGAKGYTF.

This chain links TRBV9 with TRBJ2-5; a possible D gene is TRBD2 (5 bases). Germline CDR1 reads SGDLS; CDR2 reads YYNGEE. V lost 0 bases and J lost 4, with 13 bases in between. The CDR3 consists of 15 residues. The CDR3 region is CASSVGLAGAETQYF. The DNA for the CDR3 is TGTGCCAGCAGCGTAGGGCTAGCTGGAGCAGAGACCCAGTACTTC.

This sequence joins TRBV7-9 and TRBJ2-3; 7 bases are shared with TRBD1. The trim removed 2 bases at V and 2 bases at J, leaving 4 bases unmatched. This CDR3 has 15 amino acids. CDR1 and CDR2 from the germline V gene are SEHNR and FQNEAQ (reference sequence). DNA of the CDR3: TGTGCCAGCAGCTTATCAGGGGGTACCACAGATACGCAGTATTTT. Protein: CASSLSGGTTDTQYF. Full variable domain (outside the CDR3, taken from reference TRBV7-9 and TRBJ2-3): DTGVSQNPRHKITKRGQNVTFRCDPISEHNRLYWYRQTLGQGPEFLTYFQNEAQLEKSRLLSDRFSAERPKGSFSTLEIQRTEQGDSAMYLCASSLSGGTTDTQYFGPGTRLTVL.

V usage is TRBV5-1 and J usage is TRBJ1-2; unclear D gene. The V gene lost 4 bases and the J gene lost 0 bases, with 22 bases spanning the gap. The CDR3 runs 18 residues. Germline V gene data show CDR1 as SGHRS and CDR2 as YFSETQ. The CDR3 region has the DNA TGCGCCAGCAGCCCAAACGGAGCGGCGGCGCCCACTAACTATGGCTACACCTTC. This translates into CASSPNGAAAPTNYGYTF. The full variable domain, in which reference TRBV5-1 and TRBJ1-2 provide the parts outside the CDR3, is KAGVTQTPRYLIKTRGQQVTLSCSPISGHRSVSWYQQTPGQGLQFLFEYFSETQRNKGNFPGRFSGRQFSNSRSEMNVSTLELGDSALYLCASSPNGAAAPTNYGYTFGSGTRLTVV.

The chain couples TRBV29-1 to TRBJ1-5; TRBD1 is a possible D gene (5 bases). V was pared by 0 bases and J by 11 bases, with 11 bases between. This CDR3 spans 12 amino acids. Germline V gives CDR1 SQVTM, CDR2 ANQGSEA. The CDR3 loop is CSVEDGAGSQHF. The CDR3 coding sequence is TGCAGCGTTGAAGATGGAGCAGGGTCCCAGCATTTT.

This sequence joins TRBV12-5 and TRBJ1-5; a possible D gene is TRBD1 (6 bases). CDR1 is LGHNT and CDR2 is FRNRAP in the germline V gene. V dropped 1 base and J dropped 4 bases, with 17 bases sitting between them. The CDR3 runs to 17 residues. The CDR3 spells CASGLDSRGRPNQPQHF. DNA for the CDR3: TGTGCTAGTGGTTTGGATTCGAGGGGGAGACCAAATCAGCCCCAGCATTTT. The whole variable domain, remainder taken from reference TRBV12-5 and TRBJ1-5, is DARVTQTPRHKVTEMGQEVTMRCQPILGHNTVFWYRQTMMQGLELLAYFRNRAPLDDSGMPKDRFSAEMPDATLATLKIQPSEPRDSAVYFCASGLDSRGRPNQPQHFGDGTRLSIL.

The rearrangement uses TRBV29-1 and TRBJ1-2; D is perhaps TRBD1 (5 bases). This CDR3 has 14 amino acids. V lost 5 bases, J lost 6 bases, and 19 bases lay in between. CDR1 SQVTM and CDR2 ANQGSEA come from the germline V gene. CDR3 region: CSVRTGGVSDGYTF. CDR3 nucleotides: TGCAGCGTTCGGACGGGGGGGGTCTCGGATGGCTACACCTTC.

V is TRBV10-2 and J is TRBJ2-1, with a possible D match to TRBD2 (6 bases). Looked up from germline, CDR1 is WSHSY and CDR2 is SAAADI. The V and J ends lost 4 bases and 5 bases respectively, with 6 bases between them. There are 12 residues in the CDR3. The DNA of the CDR3 is TGCGCCAGCAGTGGGGGGGACAATGAGCAGTTCTTC. It codes for CASSGGDNEQFF.

The chain links TRBV7-2 to TRBJ2-3, with D uncertain. Germline V lookup: CDR1 SGHTA, CDR2 FQGNSA. The CDR3 is 14 residues long. Trimming stripped 1 base from V and 2 bases from J, with 7 bases between. CDR3 loop: CASSLDRVTDTQYF. The CDR3, as DNA: TGTGCCAGCAGCTTAGATAGAGTCACAGATACGCAGTATTTT.

V is TRBV4-3 and J is TRBJ1-2, with TRBD1 as a possible D gene (5 bases). Trimming shortened V by 1 base and J by 8 bases, and 17 bases separated the two germline ends. The CDR3 is 15 amino acids. Looked up from germline, CDR1 is LGHNA and CDR2 is YSLEER. In DNA, the CDR3 is TGCGCCAGCAGCCAAGTGGCAGGGTCTACGCGGGGCTACACCTTC. Translation gives CASSQVAGSTRGYTF.